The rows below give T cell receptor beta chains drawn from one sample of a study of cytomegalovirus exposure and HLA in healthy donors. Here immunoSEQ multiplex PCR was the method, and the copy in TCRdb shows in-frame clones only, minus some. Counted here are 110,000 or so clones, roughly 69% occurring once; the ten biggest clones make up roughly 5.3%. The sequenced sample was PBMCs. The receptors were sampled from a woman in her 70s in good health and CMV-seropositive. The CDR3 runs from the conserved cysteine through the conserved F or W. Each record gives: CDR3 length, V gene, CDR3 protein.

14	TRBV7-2	CASSSSRGPGELFF
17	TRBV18	CASSLYSGPDSNQPQHF
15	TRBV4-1	CASSHALTTFYGYTF
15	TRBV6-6	CASTDGQGANQPQHF
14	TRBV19	CASSTTGVYQPQHF
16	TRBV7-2	CASSLYSGGLGDTQYF
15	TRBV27	CASSSSDRDYNEQFF
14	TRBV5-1	CASSPGQTNYGYTF
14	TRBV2	CASSVQGDGEKLFF
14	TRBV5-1	CASSPLTAQGTQYF
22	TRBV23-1	CASSLQNSTSLQSSGTNEKLFF
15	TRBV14	CASSPPSARFTEAFF
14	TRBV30	CAWSWGQLQETQYF
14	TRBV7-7	CASMVLPGSKTQYF
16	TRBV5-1	CASSSSGLAGGNEQFF
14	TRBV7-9	CASRLNGGDETQYF
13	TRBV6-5	CASSYMAGETQYF
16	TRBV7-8	CASSAAGAVSNQPQHF
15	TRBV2	CASNRGSSGANVLTF
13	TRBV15	CATSRDLNEKLFF
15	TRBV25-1	CASSENRGGRNIQYF
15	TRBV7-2	CASSTVGLGQDTQYF
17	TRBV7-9	CASSPQWGGATNEKLFF
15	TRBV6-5	CATAWFRGGANVLTF
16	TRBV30	CAWNLRLAGSTDTQYF
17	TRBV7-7	CASSPRGSGANTGELFF
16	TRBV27	CASSPYWGTSTDTQYF
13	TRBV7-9	CASSLDTGNTIYF
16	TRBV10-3	CAISSPSGGVSETQYF
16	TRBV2	CASSDSGGGRYNEQFF
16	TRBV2	CASSEDLAGGLETQYF
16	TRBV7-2	CASSSPPGRRGGELFF
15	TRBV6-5	CASSLSNRGSYGYTF
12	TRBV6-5	CAVGQGADTQYF
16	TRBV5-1	CASSLELDRGTDTQYF
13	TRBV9	CARVQGTRQPQHF
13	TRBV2	CASEKDSYNEQFF
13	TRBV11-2	CASSVTGPGELFF
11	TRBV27	CASSTPGEQYF
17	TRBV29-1	CSVDVQGANKSGDGYTF